This section outlines one T cell receptor beta chain sequence together with its context. The target antigen is unknown. TCR alpha and TCR beta cDNA libraries carrying sample barcodes and UMIs came from 5'RACE with constant-segment primers. TCRdb called the 5' RACE reads again in MiXCR, with one record for every CDR3 protein. Of under 600,000 distinct CDR3 sequences in the sample, roughly 21% were seen once. The sample originates from a study of T-cell memory formation after mild COVID-19. Broader study findings: Pre-infection memory harbored some responding clones, suggesting cross-reactive memory joined.

With V trimmed by 5 bases and J by 3 bases, 11 bases remained unmatched. Germline CDR1 and CDR2: SGHDN and FVKESK. The CDR3 has 16 residues. The receptor's source is an adult woman who had mild COVID-19 (a few samples of this study predate the infection). Cell type and time point are not known. The chain combines TRBV14 with TRBJ2-3; 7 bases are a match to TRBD1. Sequenced material: PBMCs or a T cell subset sorted from them (not recorded which). The CDR3 bases are TGTGCCAGCAGCGGCTTAGGGGCGACAGGGACAGATACGCAGTATTTT. It codes for CASSGLGATGTDTQYF.